This TCR beta chain was sequenced for a study of blood T cell repertoires in COVID-19. Across the study: COVID-19 samples from acute and convalescent phases originated in the United States, Italy and Spain. Sources were T cells, B-cell-depleted T cells, or PBMCs; the material itself was cDNA or gDNA.

Per the authors' pipeline: Reference gene primer amplification yielded estimated nucleated cell counts. Repertoires were generated with immunoSEQ multiplex PCR, while TCRdb's copy carries only in-frame clones and drops some. V and J calls and clone size are copied from that table; D and trimming were computed from the DNA. In the table there are 65,000 to 85,000 clones, around 86% of which are singletons. Trimming shortened V by 2 bases and J by 3 bases, and 13 bases separated the two germline ends. The CDR3 is 15 residues long. In germline, CDR1 is SGDLS, CDR2 YYNGEE. This receptor was obtained from a woman between 18 and 29 years old with acute or convalescent COVID-19. Sequencing was carried out using peripheral blood. The V and J genes are TRBV9 and TRBJ2-3; TRBD2 is a possible D gene (6 bases). The CDR3 nucleotides are TGTGCCAGCAGCGTCTTGGGGGGAAAAACAGATACGCAGTATTTT. Translated, it gives CASSVLGGKTDTQYF.